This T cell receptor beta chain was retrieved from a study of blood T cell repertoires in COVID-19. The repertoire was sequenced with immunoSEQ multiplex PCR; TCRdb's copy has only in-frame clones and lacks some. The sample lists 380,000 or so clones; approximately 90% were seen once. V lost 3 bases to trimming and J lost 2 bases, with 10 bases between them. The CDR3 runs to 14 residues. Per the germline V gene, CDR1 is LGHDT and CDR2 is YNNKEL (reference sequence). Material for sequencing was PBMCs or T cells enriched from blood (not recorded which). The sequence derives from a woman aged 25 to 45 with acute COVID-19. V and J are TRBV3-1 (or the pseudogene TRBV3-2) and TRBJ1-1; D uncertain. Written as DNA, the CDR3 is TGTGCCAGCAGCCAGTTTGGAGAAAACACTGAAGCTTTCTTT. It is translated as CASSQFGENTEAFF.